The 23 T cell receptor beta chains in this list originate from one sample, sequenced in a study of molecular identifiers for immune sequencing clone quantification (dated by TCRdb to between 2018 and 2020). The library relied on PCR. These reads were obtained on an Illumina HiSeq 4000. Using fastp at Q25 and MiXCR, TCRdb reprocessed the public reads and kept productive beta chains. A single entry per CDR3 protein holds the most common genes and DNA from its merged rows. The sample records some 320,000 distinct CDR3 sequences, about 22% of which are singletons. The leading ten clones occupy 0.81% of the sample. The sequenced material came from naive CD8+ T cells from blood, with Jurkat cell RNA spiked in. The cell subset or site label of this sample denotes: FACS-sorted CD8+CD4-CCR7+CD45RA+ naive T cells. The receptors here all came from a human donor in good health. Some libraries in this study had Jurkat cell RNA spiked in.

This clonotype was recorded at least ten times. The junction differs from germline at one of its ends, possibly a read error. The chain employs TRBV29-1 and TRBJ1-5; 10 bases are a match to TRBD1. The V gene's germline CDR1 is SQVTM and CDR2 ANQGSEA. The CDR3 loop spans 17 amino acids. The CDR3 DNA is TGCAGCGTGGAAGCCCCGGGACAGGGGTCGTGCAATCAGCCCCAGCATTTT. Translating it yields CSVEAPGQGSCNQPQHF.

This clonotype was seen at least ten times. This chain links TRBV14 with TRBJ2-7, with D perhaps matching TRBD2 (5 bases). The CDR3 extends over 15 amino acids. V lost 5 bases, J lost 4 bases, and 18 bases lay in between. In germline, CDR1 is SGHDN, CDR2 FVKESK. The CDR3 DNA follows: TGTGCCAGCAGCTCCTCCGGGAACGTATGGTACGAGCAGTACTTC. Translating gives CASSSSGNVWYEQYF.

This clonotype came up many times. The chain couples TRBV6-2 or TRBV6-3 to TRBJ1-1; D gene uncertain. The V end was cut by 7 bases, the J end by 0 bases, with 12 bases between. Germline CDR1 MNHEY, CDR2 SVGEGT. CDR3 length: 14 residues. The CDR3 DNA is TGTGCCAGCACGTGGGCCCTCATGAACACTGAAGCTTTCTTT. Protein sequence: CASTWALMNTEAFF.

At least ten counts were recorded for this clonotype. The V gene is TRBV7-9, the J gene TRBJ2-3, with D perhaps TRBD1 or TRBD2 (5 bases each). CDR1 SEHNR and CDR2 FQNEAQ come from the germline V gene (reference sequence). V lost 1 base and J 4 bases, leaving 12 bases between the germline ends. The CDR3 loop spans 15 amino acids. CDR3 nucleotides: TGTGCCAGCAGCTTAGGGGCAGGGAGCCCAGATACGCAGTATTTT. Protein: CASSLGAGSPDTQYF. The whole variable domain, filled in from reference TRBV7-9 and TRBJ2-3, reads DTGVSQNPRHKITKRGQNVTFRCDPISEHNRLYWYRQTLGQGPEFLTYFQNEAQLEKSRLLSDRFSAERPKGSFSTLEIQRTEQGDSAMYLCASSLGAGSPDTQYFGPGTRLTVL.

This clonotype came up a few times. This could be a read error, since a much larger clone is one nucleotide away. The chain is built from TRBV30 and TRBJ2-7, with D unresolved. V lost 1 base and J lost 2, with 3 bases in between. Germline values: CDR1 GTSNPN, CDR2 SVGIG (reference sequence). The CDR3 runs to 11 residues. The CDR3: CAWSGPYEQYF. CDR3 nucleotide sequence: TGTGCCTGGAGTGGGCCCTACGAGCAGTACTTC.

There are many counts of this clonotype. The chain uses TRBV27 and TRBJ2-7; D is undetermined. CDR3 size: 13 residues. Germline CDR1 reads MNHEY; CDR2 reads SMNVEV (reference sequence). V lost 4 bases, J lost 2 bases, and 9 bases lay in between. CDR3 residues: CASSSALTYEQYF. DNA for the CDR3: TGTGCCAGCAGTTCAGCGTTAACCTACGAGCAGTACTTC.

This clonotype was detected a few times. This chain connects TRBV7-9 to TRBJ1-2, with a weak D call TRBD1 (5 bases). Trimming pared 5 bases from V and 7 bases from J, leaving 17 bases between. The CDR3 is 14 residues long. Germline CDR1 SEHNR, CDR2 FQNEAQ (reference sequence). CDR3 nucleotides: TGTGCCAGCAGCCCCACCGGGGGAGGGGCTGGCTACACCTTC. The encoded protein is CASSPTGGGAGYTF.

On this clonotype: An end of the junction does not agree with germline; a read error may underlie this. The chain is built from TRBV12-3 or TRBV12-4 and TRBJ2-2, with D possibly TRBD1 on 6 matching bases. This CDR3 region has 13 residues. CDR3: CASTPTGIGELSF. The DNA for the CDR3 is TGTGCCAGCACCCCCACAGGGATCGGGGAGCTGTCTTTT.

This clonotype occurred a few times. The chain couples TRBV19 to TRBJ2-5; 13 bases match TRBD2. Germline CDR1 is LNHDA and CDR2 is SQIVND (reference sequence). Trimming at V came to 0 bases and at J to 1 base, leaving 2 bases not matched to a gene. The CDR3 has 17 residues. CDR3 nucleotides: TGTGCCAGTAGTATAGATTGGACTAGCGGGGGCCAAGAGACCCAGTACTTC. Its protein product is CASSIDWTSGGQETQYF.

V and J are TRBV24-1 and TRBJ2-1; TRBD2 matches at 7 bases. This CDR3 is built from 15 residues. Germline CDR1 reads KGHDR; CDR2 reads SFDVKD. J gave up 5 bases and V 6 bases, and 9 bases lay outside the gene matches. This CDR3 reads CATSPWTSLNNEQFF. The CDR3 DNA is TGTGCCACCAGTCCCTGGACTAGTCTCAACAATGAGCAGTTCTTC.

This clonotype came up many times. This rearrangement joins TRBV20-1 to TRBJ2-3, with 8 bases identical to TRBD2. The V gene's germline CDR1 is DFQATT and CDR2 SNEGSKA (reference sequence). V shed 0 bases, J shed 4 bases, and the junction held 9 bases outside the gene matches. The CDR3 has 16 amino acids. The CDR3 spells CSARDSSGLGSDTQYF. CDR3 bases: TGCAGTGCTAGAGACTCTAGCGGGCTGGGTTCAGATACGCAGTATTTT.

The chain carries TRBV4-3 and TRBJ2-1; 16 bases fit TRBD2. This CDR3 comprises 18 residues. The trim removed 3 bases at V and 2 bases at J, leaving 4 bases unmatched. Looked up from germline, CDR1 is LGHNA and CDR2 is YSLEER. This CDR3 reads CASSQGGTSGGAYNEQFF. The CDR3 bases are TGCGCCAGCAGCCAGGGGGGGACTAGCGGGGGGGCCTACAATGAGCAGTTCTTC.

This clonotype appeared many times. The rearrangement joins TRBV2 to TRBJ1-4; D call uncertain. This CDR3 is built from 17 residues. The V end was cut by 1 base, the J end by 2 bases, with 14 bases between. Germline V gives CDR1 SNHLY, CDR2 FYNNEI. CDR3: CASSEVVYGSTNEKLFF. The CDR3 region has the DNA TGTGCCAGCAGTGAAGTTGTGTATGGTTCTACTAATGAAAAACTGTTTTTT.

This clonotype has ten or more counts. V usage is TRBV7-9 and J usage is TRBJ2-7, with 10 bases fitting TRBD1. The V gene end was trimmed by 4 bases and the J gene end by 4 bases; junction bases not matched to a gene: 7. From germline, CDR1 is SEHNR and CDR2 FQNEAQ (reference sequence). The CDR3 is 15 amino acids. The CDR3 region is CASSSSGTGVYEQYF. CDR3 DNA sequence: TGTGCCAGCAGCTCCTCCGGGACAGGGGTATACGAGCAGTACTTC.

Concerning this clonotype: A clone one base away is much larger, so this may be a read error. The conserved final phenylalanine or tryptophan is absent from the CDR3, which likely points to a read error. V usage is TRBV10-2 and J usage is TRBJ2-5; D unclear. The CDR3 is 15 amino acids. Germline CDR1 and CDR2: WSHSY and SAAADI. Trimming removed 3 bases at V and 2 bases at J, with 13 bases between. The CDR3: CASSESQWAQETQYL. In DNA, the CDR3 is TGCGCCAGCAGTGAAAGCCAGTGGGCGCAAGAGACCCAGTACCTC.

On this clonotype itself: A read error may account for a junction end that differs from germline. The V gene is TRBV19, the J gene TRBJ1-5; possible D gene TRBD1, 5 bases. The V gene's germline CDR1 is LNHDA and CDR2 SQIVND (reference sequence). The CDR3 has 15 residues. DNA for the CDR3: TGTGGCAGTAGTATTTGGGGGAATAACAATCAGCCCCAGCATTTT. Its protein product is CGSSIWGNNNQPQHF.

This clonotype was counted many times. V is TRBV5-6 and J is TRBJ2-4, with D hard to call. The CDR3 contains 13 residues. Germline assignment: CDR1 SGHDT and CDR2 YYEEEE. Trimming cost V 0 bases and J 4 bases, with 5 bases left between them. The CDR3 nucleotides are TGTGCCAGCAGCTTGGCCAGGAAAAACATTCAGTACTTC. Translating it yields CASSLARKNIQYF.

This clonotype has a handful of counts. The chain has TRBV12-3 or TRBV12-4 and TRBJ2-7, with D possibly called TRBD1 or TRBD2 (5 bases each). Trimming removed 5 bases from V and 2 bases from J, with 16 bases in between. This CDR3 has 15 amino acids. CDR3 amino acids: CASSTTGTAPYEQYF. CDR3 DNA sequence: TGTGCCAGCAGTACTACTGGGACCGCACCCTACGAGCAGTACTTC.

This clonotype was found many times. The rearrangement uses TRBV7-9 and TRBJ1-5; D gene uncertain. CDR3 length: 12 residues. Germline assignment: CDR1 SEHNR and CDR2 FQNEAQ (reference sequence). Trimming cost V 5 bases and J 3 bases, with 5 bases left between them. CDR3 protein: CASSQFNQPQHF. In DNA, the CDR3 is TGTGCCAGCAGCCAATTCAATCAGCCCCAGCATTTT.

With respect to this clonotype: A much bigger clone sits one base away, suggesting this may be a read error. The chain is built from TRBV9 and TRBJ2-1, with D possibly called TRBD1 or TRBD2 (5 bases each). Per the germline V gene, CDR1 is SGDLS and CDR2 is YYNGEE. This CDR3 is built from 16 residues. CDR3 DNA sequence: TGTGCCAGCAGCCCAACCACCGGGACCCAGTACAATAAGCAGTTCTTC. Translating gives CASSPTTGTQYNKQFF. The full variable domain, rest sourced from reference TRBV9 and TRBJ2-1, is DSGVTQTPKHLITATGQRVTLRCSPRSGDLSVYWYQQSLDQGLQFLIQYYNGEERAKGNILERFSAQQFPDLHSELNLSSLELGDSALYFCASSPTTGTQYNKQFFGPGTRLTVL.

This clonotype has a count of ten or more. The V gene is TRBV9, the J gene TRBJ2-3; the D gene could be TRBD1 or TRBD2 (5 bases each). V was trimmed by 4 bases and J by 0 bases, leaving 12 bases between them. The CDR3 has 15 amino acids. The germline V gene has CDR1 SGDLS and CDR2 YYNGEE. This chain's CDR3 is CASSLWGSSTDTQYF. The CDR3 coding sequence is TGTGCCAGCAGCTTGTGGGGGAGTAGCACAGATACGCAGTATTTT.

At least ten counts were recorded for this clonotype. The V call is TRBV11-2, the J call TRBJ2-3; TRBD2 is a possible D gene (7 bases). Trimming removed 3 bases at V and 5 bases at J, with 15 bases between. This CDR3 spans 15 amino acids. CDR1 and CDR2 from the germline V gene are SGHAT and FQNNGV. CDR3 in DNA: TGTGCCAGCAGCTTTCCGGGGGGCTCGGAAGATACGCAGTATTTT. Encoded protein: CASSFPGGSEDTQYF.

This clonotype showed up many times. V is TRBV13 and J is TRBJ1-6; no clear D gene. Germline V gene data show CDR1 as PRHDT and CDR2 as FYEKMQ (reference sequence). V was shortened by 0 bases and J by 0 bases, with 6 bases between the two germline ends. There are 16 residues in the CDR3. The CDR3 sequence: CASSLGMSSYNSPLHF. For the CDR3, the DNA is TGTGCCAGCAGCTTAGGCATGAGCTCCTATAATTCACCCCTCCACTTT.